This T cell receptor (beta chain) came from a study of T cells in Graves' hyperthyroidism and ophthalmopathy. Study details: Peripheral blood was obtained at initial diagnosis, preceding any treatment. General study results and limits: Most clonotypes that expanded in the thyroid above 0.001 also showed up in blood.

When ophthalmopathy did not progress within 18 months, Graves' hyperthyroidism was considered stable. Newly diagnosed patients aged 18 to 65 had hyperthyroidism of under 2 months' duration. RNA transcripts were the template for amplifying TCR beta CDR3 regions. HTBI primers were employed in a first-round RT-PCR of the TCR CDR3. TCRdb reanalysed the multiplex PCR reads using MiXCR and keeps one entry per CDR3 protein. The repertoire holds roughly 800,000 distinct CDR3 sequences, with 38% as singletons. Germline V gene data show CDR1 as ENHRY and CDR2 as SYGVKD. Trimming shortened V by 10 bases and J by 8 bases, and 17 bases separated the two germline ends. The length of the CDR3 is 12 residues. Of note for this clonotype: Its antigen remains unknown.

The gene calls are TRBV10-3 and TRBJ1-2; possible D gene TRBD1, 6 bases. The specimen was blood. This receptor was taken from a man aged 18 to 30 with Graves' hyperthyroidism. The CDR3 sequence is CATEEGGGGYTF. The CDR3, as DNA: TGTGCCACCGAGGAGGGGGGTGGAGGCTACACCTTC.